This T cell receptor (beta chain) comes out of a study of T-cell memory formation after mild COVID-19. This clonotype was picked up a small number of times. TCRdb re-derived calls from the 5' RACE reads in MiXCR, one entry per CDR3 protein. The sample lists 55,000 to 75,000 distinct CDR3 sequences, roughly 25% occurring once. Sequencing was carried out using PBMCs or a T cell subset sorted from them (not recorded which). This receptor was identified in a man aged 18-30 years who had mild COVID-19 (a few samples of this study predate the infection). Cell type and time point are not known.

CDR3: CASSPGRGGYEQYF. CDR3 nucleotide sequence: TGTGCCAGCTCCCCCGGAAGGGGCGGCTACGAGCAGTACTTC. The gene calls are TRBV18 and TRBJ2-7; D is perhaps TRBD1 (5 bases). V lost 6 bases, J lost 3 bases, and 15 bases lay in between. Germline values: CDR1 KGHSH, CDR2 LQKENI. There are 14 residues in the CDR3.